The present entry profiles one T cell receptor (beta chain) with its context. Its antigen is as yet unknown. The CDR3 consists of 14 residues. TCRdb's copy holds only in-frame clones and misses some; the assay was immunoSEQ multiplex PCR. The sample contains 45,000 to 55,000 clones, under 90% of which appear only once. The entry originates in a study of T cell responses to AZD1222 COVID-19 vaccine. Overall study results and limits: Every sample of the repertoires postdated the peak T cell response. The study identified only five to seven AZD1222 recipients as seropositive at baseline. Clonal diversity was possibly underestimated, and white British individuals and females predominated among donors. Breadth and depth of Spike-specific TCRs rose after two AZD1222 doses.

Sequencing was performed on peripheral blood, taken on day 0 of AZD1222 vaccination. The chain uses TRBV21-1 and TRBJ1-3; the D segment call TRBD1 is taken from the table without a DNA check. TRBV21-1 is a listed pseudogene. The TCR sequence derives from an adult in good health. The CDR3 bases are TGTGCCAGGGGGATTGGGACAGCAGGAAACACCATATATTTT. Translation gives CARGIGTAGNTIYF.